This T cell receptor beta chain emerged from a study of post-analysis software for immune sequencing data. Findings and limits, study-wide: In patients, TRBV5-6, TRBV5-1 and TRBV20-1 belonged to four or five TRBV segments found more frequently than in controls.

cDNA libraries for TCR beta contained unique molecular identifiers. TCRdb re-called the PCR reads with MiXCR, one entry per CDR3 protein. The sample includes more than 350,000 distinct CDR3 sequences, roughly 40% of them seen just once. Concerning this clonotype: Its matching antigen is unknown.

The CDR3 loop spans 13 amino acids. The germline CDR1 and CDR2 sequences are MNHEY and SMNVEV (reference sequence). The V gene lost 7 bases and the J gene lost 1 base, with 11 bases spanning the gap. This chain joins TRBV27 and TRBJ2-7, with no clear D. The sequence was collected from a girl aged 2 to 9 with multiple sclerosis. Sequencing was done on a sample of blood. CDR3 sequence: CASIEVTSYEQYF. The CDR3 DNA is TGTGCCAGCATAGAGGTGACTTCCTACGAGCAGTACTTC.